A single sample is the source of the 28 T cell receptor beta chains below, sequenced in a study of blood T cell repertoires in COVID-19. Profiled with immunoSEQ multiplex PCR; TCRdb holds only in-frame clones, not every one. The table includes about 380,000 clones, 87% detected once. Input material: PBMCs or T cells enriched from blood (not recorded which). The receptors here all came from a man aged 25 to 40 who had recovered from COVID-19.

The chain employs TRBV3-1 (or the pseudogene TRBV3-2) and TRBJ2-7; 8 nucleotides align to TRBD1. V lost 4 bases to trimming and J lost 7 bases; unmatched junction nucleotides: 12. The CDR3 runs to 15 residues. Germline assignment: CDR1 LGHDT and CDR2 YNNKEL (reference sequence). CDR3 in amino acids: CASSPGTGGVFEQYF. DNA of the CDR3: TGTGCCAGCAGCCCCGGGACAGGTGGAGTATTTGAGCAGTACTTC.

The gene calls are TRBV6-2 or TRBV6-3 and TRBJ1-1; 7 bases match TRBD1. J gave up 4 bases and V 2 bases, and 4 bases lay outside the gene matches. CDR1 is MNHEY, CDR2 SVGEGT, per germline. The CDR3 has 14 residues. The CDR3, as DNA: TGTGCCAGCAGTTACAGTCAGGGGGTCACTGAAGCTTTCTTT. It codes for CASSYSQGVTEAFF.

J is TRBJ2-1 and V is TRBV28; 13 bases are a match to TRBD2. Per the germline V gene, CDR1 is MDHEN and CDR2 is SYDVKM. The CDR3 extends over 17 amino acids. The chain's CDR3 is CVVSGTSGVVSYNEQFF. The CDR3 DNA follows: TGTGTCGTCTCCGGGACTAGCGGGGTAGTTTCCTACAATGAGCAGTTCTTC.

The chain combines TRBV7-2 with TRBJ1-1; D is uncertain. With 2 bases removed from V and 0 bases from J, the gap between germline ends came to 7 bases. Per germline, CDR1 SGHTA and CDR2 FQGNSA. The CDR3 has 14 amino acids. The CDR3 bases are TGTGCCAGCAGCTTAAAAGCTTTGAACACTGAAGCTTTCTTT. It encodes CASSLKALNTEAFF.

The table lists this clone with a few counts. V is TRBV10-1 and J is TRBJ1-1, with D possibly TRBD1 on 5 matching bases. This CDR3 spans 14 amino acids. V lost 8 bases, J lost 3 bases, and 16 bases lay in between. Germline assignment: CDR1 WNHNN and CDR2 SYGVQD (reference sequence). The CDR3 nucleotides are TGCGCCAGCGCCCCTGGCAGCAGGGACACTGAAGCTTTCTTT. It codes for CASAPGSRDTEAFF.

The rearrangement uses TRBV2 and TRBJ1-5; D gene unclear. Deletions cut 5 bases from V and 4 bases from J, with 9 bases between. This CDR3 contains 13 residues. In germline, CDR1 is SNHLY, CDR2 FYNNEI. In nucleotides, the CDR3 is TGTGCCAGCAGTCCCCTCGGTAATCAGCCCCAGCATTTT. Encoded protein: CASSPLGNQPQHF.

The count of this clone is one. The chain combines TRBV27 with TRBJ2-5; 8 positions agree with TRBD1. The CDR3 runs 15 residues. Germline V gene sequence: CDR1 MNHEY, CDR2 SMNVEV (reference sequence). V lost 6 bases and J lost 4; bases outside the gene matches: 10. CDR3 sequence reads: CASRAPRTGRETQYF. The CDR3 coding sequence is TGTGCCAGCAGGGCACCGAGGACAGGGAGAGAGACCCAGTACTTC.

J is TRBJ2-5 and V is TRBV5-1, with 9 bases matching TRBD2. The V gene's germline CDR1 is SGHRS and CDR2 YFSETQ. This CDR3 is 15 amino acids long. Losses at the gene ends were 1 base for V and 3 bases for J; bases not matched to a gene: 4. The CDR3 sequence: CASSLRLAVEETQYF. CDR3 DNA: TGCGCCAGCAGCTTGCGACTAGCGGTGGAAGAGACCCAGTACTTC.

This clone was seen a handful of times. The identical CDR3 is also encoded by other nucleotide sequences in the sample. The rearrangement uses TRBV9 and TRBJ1-1, with D perhaps TRBD1 (5 bases). The germline V and J ends were trimmed by 2 bases and 1 base, with 9 bases remaining between them. The germline V gene has CDR1 SGDLS and CDR2 YYNGEE. The CDR3 loop spans 14 amino acids. This CDR3 reads CASSVRQTNTEAFF. The CDR3 DNA is TGTGCCAGCAGCGTTAGACAGACGAACACTGAAGCTTTCTTT.

This clone came up a few times. The J gene is TRBJ1-1, the V gene TRBV19, with 7 bases aligning to TRBD1. The ends lost 3 bases at V and 2 bases at J; junction bases unmatched: 12. CDR3 length: 17 amino acids. CDR1 is LNHDA and CDR2 is SQIVND in the germline V gene (reference sequence). CDR3 loop: CASSIFRTGLLNTEAFF. The CDR3 DNA follows: TGTGCCAGTAGTATTTTCCGGACAGGACTCCTAAACACTGAAGCTTTCTTT.

The rearrangement joins TRBV19 to TRBJ1-1, with D hard to call. The CDR3 sequence is 14 residues long. Germline loops: CDR1 LNHDA, CDR2 SQIVND (reference sequence). Deletions cut 3 bases from V and 1 base from J, with 9 bases between. The CDR3 sequence: CASSIQARNTEAFF. CDR3 coding DNA: TGTGCCAGTAGTATCCAGGCCAGGAACACTGAAGCTTTCTTT. The full variable domain, rest sourced from reference TRBV19 and TRBJ1-1, is DGGITQSPKYLFRKEGQNVTLSCEQNLNHDAMYWYRQDPGQGLRLIYYSQIVNDFQKGDIAEGYSVSREKKESFPLTVTSAQKNPTAFYLCASSIQARNTEAFFGQGTRLTVV.

V is TRBV19 and J is TRBJ1-5, with D possibly TRBD1 on 6 matching bases. The ends were cut back, 0 bases at V and 2 bases at J, with 26 bases in the middle. Germline assignment: CDR1 LNHDA and CDR2 SQIVND (reference sequence). CDR3 length equals 21 residues. In DNA form, the CDR3 reads TGTGCCAGTAGTATAGATGGTTTGCGGCAGGGCAGGGGTGGTCGCAATCAGCCCCAGCATTTT. This translates into CASSIDGLRQGRGGRNQPQHF. Complete variable domain (other parts from reference TRBV19 and TRBJ1-5): DGGITQSPKYLFRKEGQNVTLSCEQNLNHDAMYWYRQDPGQGLRLIYYSQIVNDFQKGDIAEGYSVSREKKESFPLTVTSAQKNPTAFYLCASSIDGLRQGRGGRNQPQHFGDGTRLSIL.

The chain is built from TRBV3-1 (or the pseudogene TRBV3-2) and TRBJ2-5; D may be TRBD2 (5 bases). V lost 7 bases and J 5 bases, leaving 14 bases between the germline ends. Germline V gene data show CDR1 as LGHDT and CDR2 as YNNKEL (reference sequence). CDR3 length: 13 amino acids. The CDR3 nucleotides read TGTGCCAGCATGTTATCGGGGAGTGAGACCCAGTACTTC. Amino acids: CASMLSGSETQYF.

The gene calls are TRBV9 and TRBJ2-3; D is possibly TRBD2 (7 bases). CDR3 length equals 15 residues. Looked up from germline, CDR1 is SGDLS and CDR2 is YYNGEE. The V gene lost 0 bases and the J gene lost 6 bases, with 14 bases spanning the gap. CDR3 amino acids: CASSVAGGLGDTQYF. The CDR3 DNA follows: TGTGCCAGCAGCGTAGCGGGGGGCCTAGGGGATACGCAGTATTTT.

V usage is TRBV7-2 and J usage is TRBJ1-3; D is possibly TRBD1 (5 bases). V was clipped by 1 base and J by 4 bases, with 11 bases between them. In germline, CDR1 is SGHTA, CDR2 FQGNSA. The CDR3 length is 15 residues. The CDR3 loop is CASSLVSQGGNTIYF. The CDR3 DNA is TGTGCCAGCAGCTTAGTTTCCCAGGGAGGAAACACCATATATTTT.

This clone is a singleton in its sample. This chain joins TRBV4-1 and TRBJ2-7; D remains unclear. The CDR3 consists of 16 residues. Germline lookup yields CDR1 MGHRA and CDR2 YSYEKL. Trimming shortened V by 5 bases and J by 7 bases, and 24 bases separated the two germline ends. The CDR3 sequence: CASSGTAGQVVWEQYF. In DNA, the CDR3 is TGCGCCAGCAGCGGCACCGCCGGCCAGGTAGTGTGGGAGCAGTACTTC.

Details on this clone: The junction departs from germline at one end; a sequencing error may be responsible. The chain couples TRBV7-9 to TRBJ2-1; TRBD1 aligns across 7 bases. CDR1 and CDR2 from the germline V gene are SEHNR and FQNEAQ (reference sequence). This CDR3 comprises 12 residues. CDR3 residues: CASSAGTVPGIF. The CDR3 DNA follows: TGTGCCAGCAGCGCTGGGACAGTCCCGGGAATCTTC.

The CDR3 DNA follows: TGTGCCAGCAGCTTAGTCAGCTCTGGAAACACCATATATTTT. Its translation is CASSLVSSGNTIYF. V usage is TRBV13 and J usage is TRBJ1-3, with D unresolved. The CDR3 is made up of 14 amino acids. V gave up 1 base and J gave up 0 bases, with 4 bases separating them. CDR1 PRHDT and CDR2 FYEKMQ come from the germline V gene (reference sequence).

This clone was seen a handful of times. The genes are TRBV5-1 and TRBJ1-2; D unresolved. The CDR3 is 14 residues long. V was cut by 2 bases and J by 4 bases, with 12 bases left in between. The germline V gene has CDR1 SGHRS and CDR2 YFSETQ. CDR3 in DNA: TGCGCCAGCAGCTTAGGACTCGAGATCTATGGCTACACCTTC. The encoded protein is CASSLGLEIYGYTF.

The J gene is TRBJ2-7, the V gene TRBV11-2; 8 positions agree with TRBD1. Trimming took 4 bases from V and 2 from J; bases not matched to a gene: 13. The CDR3 is 17 residues long. Per the germline V gene, CDR1 is SGHAT and CDR2 is FQNNGV. CDR3 region: CASSSKGQGLYPYEQYF. The CDR3 DNA is TGTGCCAGCAGCTCCAAAGGACAGGGCTTATACCCCTACGAGCAGTACTTC.

The rearrangement uses TRBV3-1 (or the pseudogene TRBV3-2) and TRBJ1-2; possibly TRBD1 for D (5 bases). The CDR3 loop spans 14 amino acids. Germline V gives CDR1 LGHDT, CDR2 YNNKEL (reference sequence). The V end lost 3 bases, the J end lost 0 bases, and 8 bases lay between the germline ends. CDR3 sequence reads: CASSHLTANYGYTF. The CDR3 DNA sequence: TGTGCCAGCAGCCACCTGACAGCTAACTATGGCTACACCTTC.

The chain is built from TRBV30 and TRBJ2-5; a possible D gene is TRBD2 (6 bases). V lost 1 base, J lost 6 bases, and 15 bases lay in between. There are 14 residues in the CDR3. Germline V lookup: CDR1 GTSNPN, CDR2 SVGIG (reference sequence). The CDR3 region is CAWSGVGGAQTQYF. CDR3 nucleotides: TGTGCCTGGAGTGGCGTGGGGGGAGCGCAGACCCAGTACTTC.

This CDR3 reads CASSADRGHEQFF. The CDR3 nucleotides are TGTGCCAGCTCAGCCGACAGGGGGCATGAGCAGTTCTTC. This rearrangement joins TRBV18 to TRBJ2-1; 10 positions match TRBD1. Trimming took 5 bases from V and 8 from J; bases not matched to a gene: 3. In germline, CDR1 is KGHSH, CDR2 LQKENI. CDR3 size: 13 residues.

The chain links TRBV19 to TRBJ1-2, with 7 bases matching TRBD1. Germline V gene data show CDR1 as LNHDA and CDR2 as SQIVND (reference sequence). This CDR3 comprises 16 residues. Germline trimming cut 5 bases from V and 4 bases from J; bases unmatched to any gene: 13. DNA of the CDR3: TGTGCCAGTAGTTCGGCAGGGGGGCCCGCTGGCTATGGCTACACCTTC. Protein sequence: CASSSAGGPAGYGYTF.

This chain joins TRBV19 and TRBJ1-4; 7 nucleotides line up with TRBD1. CDR3 length: 15 residues. Germline V CDR1 and CDR2: LNHDA, SQIVND (reference sequence). V was clipped by 0 bases and J by 3 bases; unmatched bases: 1. The CDR3, as DNA: TGTGCCAGTAGTATAGATGGGACAGCTAATGAAAAACTGTTTTTT. This sequence encodes CASSIDGTANEKLFF.

The gene calls are TRBV10-1 and TRBJ2-5; weak D call: TRBD2 (5 bases). V lost 1 base and J lost 7, with 13 bases in between. The CDR3 runs 14 residues. CDR1 WNHNN and CDR2 SYGVQD come from the germline V gene (reference sequence). The CDR3 region is CASSEWQTAGTQYF. CDR3 nucleotide sequence: TGCGCCAGCAGTGAGTGGCAAACCGCGGGGACCCAGTACTTC.

In DNA form, the CDR3 reads TGTGCCAGCCTTCCTAGCGGGGGATCCTACGAGCAGTACTTC. Translation: CASLPSGGSYEQYF. This rearrangement joins TRBV6-5 to TRBJ2-7, with TRBD2 identical over 10 bases. The CDR3 is 14 residues long. V trimming: 8 bases; J trimming: 1 base; junction bases outside the gene matches: 5. The germline V gene encodes CDR1 MNHEY and CDR2 SVGAGI.

The rearrangement links TRBV6-1 to TRBJ1-6, with TRBD1 matching over 7 bases. The J segment lost 10 bases and the V segment lost 2 bases, leaving 8 bases of the junction unmatched. In germline, CDR1 is MNHNS, CDR2 SASEGT. The CDR3 has 15 amino acids. The CDR3 bases are TGTGCCAGCAGTGAACTGGAGGGGGCACGCTCACCCCTCCACTTT. It encodes CASSELEGARSPLHF.